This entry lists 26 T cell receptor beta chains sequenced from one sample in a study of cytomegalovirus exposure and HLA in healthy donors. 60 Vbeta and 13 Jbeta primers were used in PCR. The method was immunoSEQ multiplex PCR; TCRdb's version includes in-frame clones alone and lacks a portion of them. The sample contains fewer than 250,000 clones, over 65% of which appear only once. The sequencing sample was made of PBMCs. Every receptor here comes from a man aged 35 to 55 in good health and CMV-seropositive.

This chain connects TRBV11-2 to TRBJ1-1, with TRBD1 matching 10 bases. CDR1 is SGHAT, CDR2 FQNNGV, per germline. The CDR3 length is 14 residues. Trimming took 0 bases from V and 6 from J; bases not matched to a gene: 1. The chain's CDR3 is CASSLDGQGAEAFF. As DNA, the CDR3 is TGTGCCAGCAGCTTAGACGGACAGGGGGCTGAAGCTTTCTTT.

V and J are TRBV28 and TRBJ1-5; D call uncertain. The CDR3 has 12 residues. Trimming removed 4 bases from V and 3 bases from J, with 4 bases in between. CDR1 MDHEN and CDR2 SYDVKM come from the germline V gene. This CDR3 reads CASSYINQPQHF. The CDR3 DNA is TGTGCCAGCAGTTATATCAATCAGCCCCAGCATTTT.

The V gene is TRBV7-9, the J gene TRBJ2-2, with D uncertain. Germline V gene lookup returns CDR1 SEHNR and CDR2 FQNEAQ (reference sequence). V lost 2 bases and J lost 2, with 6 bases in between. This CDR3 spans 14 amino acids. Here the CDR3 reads CASSLLGNTGELFF. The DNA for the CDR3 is TGTGCCAGCAGCTTACTAGGAAACACCGGGGAGCTGTTTTTT. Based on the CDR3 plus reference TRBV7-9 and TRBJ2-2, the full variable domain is DTGVSQNPRHKITKRGQNVTFRCDPISEHNRLYWYRQTLGQGPEFLTYFQNEAQLEKSRLLSDRFSAERPKGSFSTLEIQRTEQGDSAMYLCASSLLGNTGELFFGEGSRLTVL.

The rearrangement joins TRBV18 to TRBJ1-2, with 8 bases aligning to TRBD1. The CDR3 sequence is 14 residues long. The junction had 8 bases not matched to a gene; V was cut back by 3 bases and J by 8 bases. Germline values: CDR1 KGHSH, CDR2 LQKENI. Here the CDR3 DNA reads TGTGCCAGCTCACCCGGACAGGGCGGAGGCGGCTACACCTTC. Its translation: CASSPGQGGGGYTF.

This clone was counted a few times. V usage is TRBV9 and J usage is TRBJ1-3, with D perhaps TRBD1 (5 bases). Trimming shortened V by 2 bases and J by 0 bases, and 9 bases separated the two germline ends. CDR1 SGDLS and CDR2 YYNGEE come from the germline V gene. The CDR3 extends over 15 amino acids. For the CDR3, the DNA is TGTGCCAGCAGCGTGGCAGGGATCTCTGGAAACACCATATATTTT. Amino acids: CASSVAGISGNTIYF.

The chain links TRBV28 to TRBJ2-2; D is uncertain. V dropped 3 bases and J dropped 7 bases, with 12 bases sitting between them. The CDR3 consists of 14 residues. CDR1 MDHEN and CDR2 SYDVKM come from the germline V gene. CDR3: CASSFPAPSGELFF. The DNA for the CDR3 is TGTGCCAGCAGTTTTCCAGCGCCGAGCGGGGAGCTGTTTTTT.

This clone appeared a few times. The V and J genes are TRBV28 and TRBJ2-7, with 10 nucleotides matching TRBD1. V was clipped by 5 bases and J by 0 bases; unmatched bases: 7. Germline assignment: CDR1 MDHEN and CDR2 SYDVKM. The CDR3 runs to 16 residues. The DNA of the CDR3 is TGTGCCAGCAGTGAATGGACAGGGGGGAGCTCCTACGAGCAGTACTTC. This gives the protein CASSEWTGGSSYEQYF.

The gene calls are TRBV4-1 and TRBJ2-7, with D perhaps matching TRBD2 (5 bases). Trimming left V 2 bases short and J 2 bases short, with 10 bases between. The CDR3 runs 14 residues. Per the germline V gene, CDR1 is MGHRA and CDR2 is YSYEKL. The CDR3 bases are TGCGCCAGCAGCCAACTAGCCCCCCCCTACGAGCAGTACTTC. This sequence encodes CASSQLAPPYEQYF.

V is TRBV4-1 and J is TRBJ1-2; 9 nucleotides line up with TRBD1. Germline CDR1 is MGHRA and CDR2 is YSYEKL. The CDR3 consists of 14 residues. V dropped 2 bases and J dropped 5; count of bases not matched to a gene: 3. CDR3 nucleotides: TGCGCCAGCAGCCAACCGGGACAGGGATATGGCTACACCTTC. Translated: CASSQPGQGYGYTF.

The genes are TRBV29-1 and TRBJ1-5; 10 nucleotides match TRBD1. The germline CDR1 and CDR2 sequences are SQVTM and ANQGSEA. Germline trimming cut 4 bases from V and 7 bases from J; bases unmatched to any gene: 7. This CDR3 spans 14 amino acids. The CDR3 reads CSVAAGTGVQPQHF. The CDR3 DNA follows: TGCAGCGTTGCTGCCGGGACAGGGGTACAGCCCCAGCATTTT.

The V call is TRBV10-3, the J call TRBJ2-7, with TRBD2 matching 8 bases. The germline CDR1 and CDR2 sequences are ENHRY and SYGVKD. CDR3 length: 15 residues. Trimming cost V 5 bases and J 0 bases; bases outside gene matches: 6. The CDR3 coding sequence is TGTGCCATCAGTCAGACTAGCGCCAGCTCCTACGAGCAGTACTTC. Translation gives CAISQTSASSYEQYF.

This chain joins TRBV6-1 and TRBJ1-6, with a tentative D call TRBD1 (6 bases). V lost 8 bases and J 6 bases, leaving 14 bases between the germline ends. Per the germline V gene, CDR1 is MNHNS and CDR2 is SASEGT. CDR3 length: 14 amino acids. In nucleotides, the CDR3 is TGTGCCAGCGGGGGGGGCAGGGGTAATTCACCCCTCCACTTT. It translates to CASGGGRGNSPLHF.

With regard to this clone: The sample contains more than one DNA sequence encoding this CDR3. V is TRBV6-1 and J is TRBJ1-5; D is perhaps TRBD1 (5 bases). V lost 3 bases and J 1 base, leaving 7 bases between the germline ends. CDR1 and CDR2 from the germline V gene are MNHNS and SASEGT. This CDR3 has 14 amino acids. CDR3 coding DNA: TGTGCCAGCAGTGAGGGACTAAGCAATCAGCCCCAGCATTTT. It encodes CASSEGLSNQPQHF.

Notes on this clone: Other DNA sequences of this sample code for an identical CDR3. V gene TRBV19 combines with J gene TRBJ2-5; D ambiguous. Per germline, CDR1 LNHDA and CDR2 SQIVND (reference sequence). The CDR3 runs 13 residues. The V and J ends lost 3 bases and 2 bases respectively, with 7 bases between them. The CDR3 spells CASSIGQQETQYF. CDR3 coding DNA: TGTGCCAGTAGTATTGGGCAACAAGAGACCCAGTACTTC.

CDR3 nucleotide sequence: TGTGCCAGCAGTGTCCAGGACAGGGAAGGGACCCAGTACTTC. Protein: CASSVQDREGTQYF. The chain is built from TRBV6-5 and TRBJ2-5; 8 bases are shared with TRBD1. This CDR3 spans 14 amino acids. The junction had 9 bases not matched to a gene; V was cut back by 5 bases and J by 7 bases. Germline CDR1 is MNHEY and CDR2 is SVGAGI.

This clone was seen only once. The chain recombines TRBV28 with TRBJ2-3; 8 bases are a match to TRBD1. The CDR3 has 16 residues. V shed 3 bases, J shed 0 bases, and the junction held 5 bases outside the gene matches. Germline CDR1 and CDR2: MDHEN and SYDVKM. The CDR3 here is CASSLSGGPSTDTQYF. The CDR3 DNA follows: TGTGCCAGCAGTTTGTCAGGGGGCCCTAGCACAGATACGCAGTATTTT.

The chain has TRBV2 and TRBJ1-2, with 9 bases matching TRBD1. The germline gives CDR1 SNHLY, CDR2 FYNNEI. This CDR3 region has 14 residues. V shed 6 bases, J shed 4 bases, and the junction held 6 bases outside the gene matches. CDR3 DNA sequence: TGTGCCAGCAGGAGACAGGGGGAGTTCTATGGCTACACCTTC. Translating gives CASRRQGEFYGYTF. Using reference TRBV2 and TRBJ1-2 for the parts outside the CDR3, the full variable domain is EPEVTQTPSHQVTQMGQEVILRCVPISNHLYFYWYRQILGQKVEFLVSFYNNEISEKSEIFDDQFSVERPDGSNFTLKIRSTKLEDSAMYFCASRRQGEFYGYTFGSGTRLTVV.

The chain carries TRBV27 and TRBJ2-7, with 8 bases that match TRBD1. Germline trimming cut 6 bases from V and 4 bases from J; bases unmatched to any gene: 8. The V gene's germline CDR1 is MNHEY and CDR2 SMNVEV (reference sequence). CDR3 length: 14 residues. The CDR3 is CASRIWQGAYEQYF. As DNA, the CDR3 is TGTGCCAGCAGGATCTGGCAGGGGGCTTACGAGCAGTACTTC.

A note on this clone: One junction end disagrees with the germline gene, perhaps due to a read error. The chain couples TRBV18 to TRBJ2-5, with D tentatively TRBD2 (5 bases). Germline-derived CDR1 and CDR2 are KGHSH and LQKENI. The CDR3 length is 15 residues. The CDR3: CASPPYSLEVETQYF. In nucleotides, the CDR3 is TGTGCCAGCCCACCGTACAGCCTGGAGGTAGAGACCCAGTACTTC.

The CDR3 sequence is CASSQDWQSTNYGYTF. The CDR3, as DNA: TGCGCCAGCAGCCAAGACTGGCAGTCCACTAACTATGGCTACACCTTC. V usage is TRBV4-3 and J usage is TRBJ1-2; no firm D call. Between the trimmed V and J ends, which lost 0 bases and 0 bases, there was a span of 11 bases. Per germline, CDR1 LGHNA and CDR2 YSLEER. This CDR3 has 16 amino acids.

CDR3 residues: CASKNRDYNEQFF. The DNA of the CDR3 is TGTGCCAGCAAAAACAGGGACTACAATGAGCAGTTCTTC. V is TRBV2 and J is TRBJ2-1, with D maybe TRBD1 (6 bases). The CDR3 spans 13 residues. CDR1 and CDR2 (germline): SNHLY, FYNNEI. Trimming left V 7 bases short and J 3 bases short, with 10 bases between.

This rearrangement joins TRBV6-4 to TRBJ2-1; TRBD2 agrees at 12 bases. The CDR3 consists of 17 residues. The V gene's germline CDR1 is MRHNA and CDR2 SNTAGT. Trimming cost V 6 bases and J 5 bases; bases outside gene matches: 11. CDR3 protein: CASSLRGLAGPNNEQFF. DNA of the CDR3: TGTGCCAGCAGCCTAAGAGGACTAGCGGGACCCAACAATGAGCAGTTCTTC.

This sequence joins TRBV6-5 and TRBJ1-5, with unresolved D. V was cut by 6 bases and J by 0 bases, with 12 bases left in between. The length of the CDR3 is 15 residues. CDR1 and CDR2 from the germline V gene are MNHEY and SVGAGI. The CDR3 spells CASRMTRNSNQPQHF. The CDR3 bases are TGTGCCAGCAGAATGACTCGCAATAGCAATCAGCCCCAGCATTTT.

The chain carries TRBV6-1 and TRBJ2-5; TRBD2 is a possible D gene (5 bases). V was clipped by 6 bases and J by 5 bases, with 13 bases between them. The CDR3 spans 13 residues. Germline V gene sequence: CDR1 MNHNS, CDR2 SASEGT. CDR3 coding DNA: TGTGCCAGCAGGAACAGTCGAGGGGAGACCCAGTACTTC. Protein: CASRNSRGETQYF.

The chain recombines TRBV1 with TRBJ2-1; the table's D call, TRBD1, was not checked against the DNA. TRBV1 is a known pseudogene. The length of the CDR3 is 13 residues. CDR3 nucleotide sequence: TGCACCGGGGAGGGACAGGGGAAGAATGAGCAGTTCTTC. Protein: CTGEGQGKNEQFF.

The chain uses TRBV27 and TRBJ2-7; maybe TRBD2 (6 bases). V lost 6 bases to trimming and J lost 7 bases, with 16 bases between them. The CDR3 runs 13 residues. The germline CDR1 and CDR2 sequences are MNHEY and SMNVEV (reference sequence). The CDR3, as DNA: TGTGCCAGCAGCACCCCGGGACTTCTAGAGCAGTACTTC. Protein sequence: CASSTPGLLEQYF.